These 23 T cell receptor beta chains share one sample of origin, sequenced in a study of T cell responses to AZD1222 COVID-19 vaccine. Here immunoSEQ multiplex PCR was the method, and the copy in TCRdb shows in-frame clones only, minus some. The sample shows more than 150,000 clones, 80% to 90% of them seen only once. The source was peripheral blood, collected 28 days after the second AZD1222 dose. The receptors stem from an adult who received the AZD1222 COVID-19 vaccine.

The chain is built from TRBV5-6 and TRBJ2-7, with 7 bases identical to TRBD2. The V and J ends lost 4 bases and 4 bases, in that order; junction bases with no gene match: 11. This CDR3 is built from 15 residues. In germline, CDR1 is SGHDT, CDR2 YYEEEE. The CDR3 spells CASSGGGLGAYEQYF. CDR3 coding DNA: TGTGCCAGCAGCGGCGGGGGTCTTGGGGCGTACGAGCAGTACTTC. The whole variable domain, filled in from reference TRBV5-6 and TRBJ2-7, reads DAGVTQSPTHLIKTRGQQVTLRCSPKSGHDTVSWYQQALGQGPQFIFQYYEEEERQRGNFPDRFSGHQFPNYSSELNVNALLLGDSALYLCASSGGGLGAYEQYFGPGTRLTVT.

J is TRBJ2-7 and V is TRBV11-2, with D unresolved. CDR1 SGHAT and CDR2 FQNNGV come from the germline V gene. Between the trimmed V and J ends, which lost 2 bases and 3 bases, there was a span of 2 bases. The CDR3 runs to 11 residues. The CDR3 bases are TGTGCCAGCAGCTTACACTACGAGCAGTACTTC. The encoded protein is CASSLHYEQYF.

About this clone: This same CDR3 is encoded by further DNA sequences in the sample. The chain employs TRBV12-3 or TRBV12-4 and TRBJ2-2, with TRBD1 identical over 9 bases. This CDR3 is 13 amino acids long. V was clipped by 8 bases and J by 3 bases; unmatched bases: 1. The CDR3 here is CASRQGDTGELFF. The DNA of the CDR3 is TGTGCCAGCCGACAGGGGGACACCGGGGAGCTGTTTTTT.

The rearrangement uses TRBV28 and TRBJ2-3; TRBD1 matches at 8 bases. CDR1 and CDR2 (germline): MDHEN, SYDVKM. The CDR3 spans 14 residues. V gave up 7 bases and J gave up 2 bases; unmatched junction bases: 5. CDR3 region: CASNRQGNTDTQYF. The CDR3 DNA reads TGTGCCAGCAACAGACAGGGGAACACAGATACGCAGTATTTT.

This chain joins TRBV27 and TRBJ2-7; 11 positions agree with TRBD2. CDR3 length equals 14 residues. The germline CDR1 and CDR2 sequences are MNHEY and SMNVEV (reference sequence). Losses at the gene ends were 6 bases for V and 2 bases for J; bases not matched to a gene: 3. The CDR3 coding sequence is TGTGCCAGCAGGGGACTAGCGGTCCCCTACGAGCAGTACTTC. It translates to CASRGLAVPYEQYF.

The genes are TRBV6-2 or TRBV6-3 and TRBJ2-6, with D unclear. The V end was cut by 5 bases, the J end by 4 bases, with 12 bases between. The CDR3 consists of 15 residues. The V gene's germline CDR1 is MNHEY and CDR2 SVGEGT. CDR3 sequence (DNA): TGTGCCAGCAGTAAGGAATTTTCCGGGGCCAACGTCCTGACTTTC. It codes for CASSKEFSGANVLTF.

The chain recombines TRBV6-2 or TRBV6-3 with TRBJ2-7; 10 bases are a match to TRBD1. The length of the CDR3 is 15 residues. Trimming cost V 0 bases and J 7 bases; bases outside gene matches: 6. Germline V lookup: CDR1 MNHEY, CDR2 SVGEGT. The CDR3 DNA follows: TGTGCCAGCAGTTACTCGACGGGACAGGGGAGGGAGCAGTACTTC. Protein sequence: CASSYSTGQGREQYF.

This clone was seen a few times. CDR3 in DNA: TGCGCCAGCAGTCAATCCCGACAGGGGTTGGGCTACACCTTC. This sequence encodes CASSQSRQGLGYTF. The chain employs TRBV23-1 and TRBJ1-2; 8 positions agree with TRBD1. TRBV23-1 counts as an open reading frame of uncertain function. V lost 0 bases, J lost 8 bases, and 5 bases stayed unmatched. CDR3 length: 14 residues.

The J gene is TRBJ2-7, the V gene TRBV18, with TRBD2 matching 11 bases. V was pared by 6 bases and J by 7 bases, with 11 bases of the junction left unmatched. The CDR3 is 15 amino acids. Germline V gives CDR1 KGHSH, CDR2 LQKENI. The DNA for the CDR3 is TGTGCCAGCTCCCGAGGACTAGCGGGTAACCTTGAGCAGTACTTC. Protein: CASSRGLAGNLEQYF. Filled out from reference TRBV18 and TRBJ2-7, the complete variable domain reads NAGVMQNPRHLVRRRGQEARLRCSPMKGHSHVYWYRQLPEEGLKFMVYLQKENIIDESGMPKERFSAEFPKEGPSILRIQQVVRGDSAAYFCASSRGLAGNLEQYFGPGTRLTVT.

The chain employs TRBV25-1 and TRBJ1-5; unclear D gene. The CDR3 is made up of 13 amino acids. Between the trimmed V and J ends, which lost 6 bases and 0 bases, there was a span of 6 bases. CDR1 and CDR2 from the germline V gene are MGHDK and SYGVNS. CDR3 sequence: CASRTDSNQPQHF. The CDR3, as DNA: TGTGCCAGCAGGACGGATAGCAATCAGCCCCAGCATTTT.

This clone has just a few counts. For the CDR3, the DNA is TGTGCCAGCAGTTTGGGCCTCGGGGGGAATTCACCCCTCCACTTT. Protein: CASSLGLGGNSPLHF. The genes are TRBV28 and TRBJ1-6; maybe TRBD1 (5 bases). Germline V CDR1 and CDR2: MDHEN, SYDVKM. With 3 bases removed from V and 7 bases from J, the gap between germline ends came to 13 bases. CDR3 length: 15 amino acids.

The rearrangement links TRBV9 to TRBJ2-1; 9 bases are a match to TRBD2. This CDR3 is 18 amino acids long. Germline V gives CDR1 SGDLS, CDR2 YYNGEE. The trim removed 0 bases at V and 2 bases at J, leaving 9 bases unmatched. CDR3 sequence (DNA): TGTGCCAGCAGCGTAGCACAGGGCAGGACTAGCGCCTACAATGAGCAGTTCTTC. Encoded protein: CASSVAQGRTSAYNEQFF.

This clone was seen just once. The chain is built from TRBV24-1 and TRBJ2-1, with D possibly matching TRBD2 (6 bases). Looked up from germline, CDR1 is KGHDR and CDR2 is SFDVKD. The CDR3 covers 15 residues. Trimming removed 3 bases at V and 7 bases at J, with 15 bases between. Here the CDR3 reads CATSDEGLGRNEQFF. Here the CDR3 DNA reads TGTGCCACCAGTGATGAGGGACTGGGGCGGAATGAGCAGTTCTTC.

The CDR3 DNA reads as TGTGCCAGCAGCCCCCGTGGAGGGGGGCAGTTCTTC. It translates to CASSPRGGGQFF. The chain carries TRBV9 and TRBJ2-1, with D perhaps TRBD1 or TRBD2 (6 bases each). This CDR3 spans 12 amino acids. Germline assignment: CDR1 SGDLS and CDR2 YYNGEE. V was trimmed by 4 bases and J by 12 bases, leaving 14 bases between them. Full variable domain (outside the CDR3, taken from reference TRBV9 and TRBJ2-1): DSGVTQTPKHLITATGQRVTLRCSPRSGDLSVYWYQQSLDQGLQFLIQYYNGEERAKGNILERFSAQQFPDLHSELNLSSLELGDSALYFCASSPRGGGQFFGPGTRLTVL.

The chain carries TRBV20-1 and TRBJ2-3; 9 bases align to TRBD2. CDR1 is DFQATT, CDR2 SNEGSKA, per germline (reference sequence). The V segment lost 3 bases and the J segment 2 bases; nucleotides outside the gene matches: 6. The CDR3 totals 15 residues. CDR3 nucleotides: TGCAGTGCTAGTCCCGGACTAGCGCCCACAGATACGCAGTATTTT. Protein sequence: CSASPGLAPTDTQYF.

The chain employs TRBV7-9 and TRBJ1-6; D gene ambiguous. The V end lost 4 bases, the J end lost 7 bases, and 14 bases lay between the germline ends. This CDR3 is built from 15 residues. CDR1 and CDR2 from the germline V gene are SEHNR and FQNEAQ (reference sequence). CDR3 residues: CASSSNEGANSPLHF. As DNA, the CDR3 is TGTGCCAGCAGCTCGAACGAGGGTGCGAATTCACCCCTCCACTTT.

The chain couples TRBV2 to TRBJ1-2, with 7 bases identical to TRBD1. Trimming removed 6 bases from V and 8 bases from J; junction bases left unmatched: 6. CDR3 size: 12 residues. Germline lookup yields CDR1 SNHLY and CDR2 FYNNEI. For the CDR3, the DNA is TGTGCCAGCAGGCTAGGGGGCTTAGGCTACACCTTC. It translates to CASRLGGLGYTF. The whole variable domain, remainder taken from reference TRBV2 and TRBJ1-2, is EPEVTQTPSHQVTQMGQEVILRCVPISNHLYFYWYRQILGQKVEFLVSFYNNEISEKSEIFDDQFSVERPDGSNFTLKIRSTKLEDSAMYFCASRLGGLGYTFGSGTRLTVV.

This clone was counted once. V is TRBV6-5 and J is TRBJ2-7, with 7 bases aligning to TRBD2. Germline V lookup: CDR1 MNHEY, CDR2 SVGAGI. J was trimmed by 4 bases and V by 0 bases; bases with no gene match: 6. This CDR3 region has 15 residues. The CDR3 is CASSYSAGDGYEQYF. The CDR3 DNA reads TGTGCCAGCAGTTACTCCGCGGGAGACGGGTACGAGCAGTACTTC.

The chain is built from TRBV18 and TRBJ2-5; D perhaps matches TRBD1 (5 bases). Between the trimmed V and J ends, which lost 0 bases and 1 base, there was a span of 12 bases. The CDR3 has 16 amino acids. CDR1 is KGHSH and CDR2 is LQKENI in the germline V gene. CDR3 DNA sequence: TGTGCCAGCTCACCACCCACCAGGGCAGTCCAAGAGACCCAGTACTTC. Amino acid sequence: CASSPPTRAVQETQYF.

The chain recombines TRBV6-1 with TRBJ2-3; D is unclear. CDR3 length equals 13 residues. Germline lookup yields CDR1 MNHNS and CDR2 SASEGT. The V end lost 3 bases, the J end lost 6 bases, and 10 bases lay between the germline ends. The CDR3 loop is CASSDSQLDTQYF. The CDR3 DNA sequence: TGTGCCAGCAGTGATTCACAGCTCGATACGCAGTATTTT.

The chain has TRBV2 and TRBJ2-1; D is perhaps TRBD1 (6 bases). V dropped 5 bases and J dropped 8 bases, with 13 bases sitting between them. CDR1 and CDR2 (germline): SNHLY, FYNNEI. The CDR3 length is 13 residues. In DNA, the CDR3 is TGTGCCAGCAGTTATCGTGGGGGCGATGAGCAGTTCTTC. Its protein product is CASSYRGGDEQFF.

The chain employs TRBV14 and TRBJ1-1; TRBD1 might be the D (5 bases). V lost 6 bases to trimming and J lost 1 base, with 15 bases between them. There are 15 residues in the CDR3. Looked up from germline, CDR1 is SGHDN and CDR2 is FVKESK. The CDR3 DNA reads TGTGCCAGCAGACTAATACAGGACCCGAACACTGAAGCTTTCTTT. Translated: CASRLIQDPNTEAFF.

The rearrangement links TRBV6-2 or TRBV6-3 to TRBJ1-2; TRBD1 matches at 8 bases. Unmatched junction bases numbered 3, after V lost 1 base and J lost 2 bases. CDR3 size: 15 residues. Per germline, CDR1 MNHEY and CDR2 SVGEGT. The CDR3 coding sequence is TGTGCCAGCAGTTACTTTCAGGGGGCGAACTATGGCTACACCTTC. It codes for CASSYFQGANYGYTF.